This T cell receptor (beta chain) was identified during a study of T-cell memory formation after mild COVID-19. A 5'RACE reaction primed in the constant segment made cDNA libraries of TCR alpha and TCR beta, and these carried sample barcodes and UMIs. In TCRdb, the 5' RACE reads were re-called with MiXCR into one record per CDR3 protein. Of roughly 100,000 distinct CDR3 sequences listed, about 14% are singletons. This clonotype was counted only a few times. Germline assignment: CDR1 SEHNR and CDR2 FQNEAQ (reference sequence). The length of the CDR3 is 13 residues. V was shortened by 0 bases and J by 7 bases, with 7 bases between the two germline ends.

The receptor was isolated from a man aged 18 to 29 who had mild COVID-19 (a few samples of this study predate the infection). Cell type and time point are not known. This rearrangement joins TRBV7-9 to TRBJ2-1, with D unclear. Sample: PBMCs or a T cell subset sorted from them (not recorded which). The CDR3 bases are TGTGCCAGCAGCTTAGCGCTGACTAATGAGCAGTTCTTC. Residues: CASSLALTNEQFF.